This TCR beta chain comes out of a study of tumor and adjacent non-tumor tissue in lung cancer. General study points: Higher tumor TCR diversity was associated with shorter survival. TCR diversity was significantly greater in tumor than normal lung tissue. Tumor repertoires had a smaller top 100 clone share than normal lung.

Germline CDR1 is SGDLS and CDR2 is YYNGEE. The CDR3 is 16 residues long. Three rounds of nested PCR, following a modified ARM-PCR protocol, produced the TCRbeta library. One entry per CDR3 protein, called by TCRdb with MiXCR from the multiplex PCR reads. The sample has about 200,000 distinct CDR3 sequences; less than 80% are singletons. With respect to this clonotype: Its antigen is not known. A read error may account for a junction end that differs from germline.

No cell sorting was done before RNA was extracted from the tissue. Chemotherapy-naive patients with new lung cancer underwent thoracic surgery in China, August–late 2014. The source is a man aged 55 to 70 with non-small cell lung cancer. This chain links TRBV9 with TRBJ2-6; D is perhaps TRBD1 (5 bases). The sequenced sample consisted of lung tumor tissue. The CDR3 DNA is TGTGTCAGCAGCGTAACAGGCCACCCTGGGGCCAACGTCCTGACTTTC. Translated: CVSSVTGHPGANVLTF.